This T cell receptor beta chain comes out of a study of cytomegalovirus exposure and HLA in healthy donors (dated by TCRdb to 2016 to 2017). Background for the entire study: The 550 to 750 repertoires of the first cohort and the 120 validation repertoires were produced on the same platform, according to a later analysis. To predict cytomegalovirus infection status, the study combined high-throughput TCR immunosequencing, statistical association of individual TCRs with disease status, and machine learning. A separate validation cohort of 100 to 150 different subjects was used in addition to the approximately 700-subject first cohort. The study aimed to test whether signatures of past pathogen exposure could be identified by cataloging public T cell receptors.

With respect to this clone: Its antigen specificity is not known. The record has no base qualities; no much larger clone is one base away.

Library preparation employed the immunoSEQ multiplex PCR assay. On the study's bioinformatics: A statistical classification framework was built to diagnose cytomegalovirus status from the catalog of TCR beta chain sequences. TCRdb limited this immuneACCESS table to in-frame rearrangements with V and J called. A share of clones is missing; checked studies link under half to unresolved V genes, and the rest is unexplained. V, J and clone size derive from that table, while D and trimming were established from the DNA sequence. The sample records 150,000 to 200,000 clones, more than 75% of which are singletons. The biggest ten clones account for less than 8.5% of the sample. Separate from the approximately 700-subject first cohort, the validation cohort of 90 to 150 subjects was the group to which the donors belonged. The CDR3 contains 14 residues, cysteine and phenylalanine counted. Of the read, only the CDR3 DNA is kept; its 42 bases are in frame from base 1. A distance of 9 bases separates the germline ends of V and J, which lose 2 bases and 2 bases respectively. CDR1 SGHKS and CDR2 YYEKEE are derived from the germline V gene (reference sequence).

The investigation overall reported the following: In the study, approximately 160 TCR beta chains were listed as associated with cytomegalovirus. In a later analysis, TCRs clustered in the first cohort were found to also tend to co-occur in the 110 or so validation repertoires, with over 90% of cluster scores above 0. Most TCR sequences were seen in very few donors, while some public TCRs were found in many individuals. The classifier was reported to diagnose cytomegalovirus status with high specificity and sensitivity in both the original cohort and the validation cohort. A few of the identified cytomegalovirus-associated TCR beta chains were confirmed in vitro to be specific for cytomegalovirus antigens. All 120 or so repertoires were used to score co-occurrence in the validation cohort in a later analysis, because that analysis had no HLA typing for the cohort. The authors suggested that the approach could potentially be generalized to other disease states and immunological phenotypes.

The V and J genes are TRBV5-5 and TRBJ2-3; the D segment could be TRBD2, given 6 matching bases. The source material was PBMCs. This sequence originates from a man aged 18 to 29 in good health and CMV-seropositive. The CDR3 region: CASSFSGSTDTQYF. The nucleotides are TGTGCCAGCAGCTTTAGCGGTTCCACAGATACGCAGTATTTT.